Below, 11 T cell receptor beta chains from the same sample are listed, as sequenced in a study of OX40 agonist ivuxolimab in advanced cancers. The protocol was immunoSEQ multiplex PCR, while the TCRdb copy is restricted to in-frame clones and leaves out a portion. Among tens of thousands of clones listed, approximately 89% were seen once. The sample here was CD4+ or CD8+ T cells sorted from blood, taken in a trial of the OX40 agonist ivuxolimab. These receptors all stem from an adult with an advanced solid tumor such as melanoma, head and neck, liver or kidney cancer.

The chain carries TRBV4-1 and TRBJ1-2; maybe TRBD1 (6 bases). CDR3 length: 17 amino acids. Trimming took off 0 bases at V and 4 bases at J, with 18 bases between the two ends. Germline CDR1 and CDR2: MGHRA and YSYEKL. CDR3 bases: TGCGCCAGCAGCCAAGATTTGGCAGGGGTCGATATCTATGGCTACACCTTC. This codes for CASSQDLAGVDIYGYTF.

This clone was seen a single time. The chain links TRBV7-3 to TRBJ1-1; possible D gene TRBD1, 6 bases. Deletions cut 5 bases from V and 0 bases from J, with 13 bases between. The CDR3 covers 15 residues. Per the germline V gene, CDR1 is SGHTA and CDR2 is FQGTGA. The chain's CDR3 is CASSPAGTLNTEAFF. CDR3 bases: TGTGCCAGCAGCCCGGCCGGGACATTGAACACTGAAGCTTTCTTT.

CDR3 protein: CASLGVYSNQPQHF. The CDR3 DNA is TGTGCCAGCCTCGGGGTTTATAGCAATCAGCCCCAGCATTTT. The rearrangement uses TRBV19 and TRBJ1-5, with no clear D. CDR3 size: 14 residues. In germline, CDR1 is LNHDA, CDR2 SQIVND (reference sequence). The V gene lost 9 bases and the J gene lost 0 bases, with 12 bases spanning the gap.

The rearrangement links TRBV5-8 to TRBJ2-7; 7 bases align to TRBD1. With 3 bases clipped from V and 6 bases from J, the junction kept 12 bases outside the gene matches. The V gene's germline CDR1 is SGHTS and CDR2 YDEGEE. This CDR3 is 15 amino acids long. The CDR3 spells CASSSDRVRSAEQYV. CDR3 DNA: TGTGCCAGCAGCTCTGACAGGGTAAGGAGTGCCGAGCAGTACGTC.

V is TRBV5-4 and J is TRBJ1-2; D is uncertain. The CDR3 totals 13 residues. V dropped 3 bases and J dropped 1 base, with 7 bases sitting between them. Germline V lookup: CDR1 SGHNT, CDR2 YYREEE (reference sequence). The CDR3 DNA sequence: TGTGCCAGCAGCTCCAGCGATAACTATGGCTACACCTTC. The encoded protein is CASSSSDNYGYTF.

The CDR3 reads CASSQGLAGGSWGYDEQYF. For the CDR3, the DNA is TGTGCCAGCAGCCAGGGGCTAGCGGGAGGCTCCTGGGGTTACGACGAGCAGTACTTC. The J gene is TRBJ2-7, the V gene TRBV7-2, with 11 positions matching TRBD2. The J segment lost 5 bases and the V segment lost 5 bases, leaving 20 bases of the junction unmatched. Germline V gene lookup returns CDR1 SGHTA and CDR2 FQGNSA. The CDR3 has 19 residues.

The V and J genes are TRBV7-9 and TRBJ1-2; D gene ambiguous. CDR3 length: 14 amino acids. Germline-derived CDR1 and CDR2 are SEHNR and FQNEAQ (reference sequence). Trimming removed 1 base at V and 2 bases at J, with 8 bases between. DNA for the CDR3: TGTGCCAGCAGCTTAGTACAGTCCAACTATGGCTACACCTTC. This sequence encodes CASSLVQSNYGYTF.

This chain uses TRBV6-6 with TRBJ2-7, with unresolved D. Germline V gene data show CDR1 as MNHNY and CDR2 as SVGAGI (reference sequence). The CDR3 covers 12 residues. V gave up 4 bases and J gave up 4 bases, with 8 bases separating them. CDR3 nucleotide sequence: TGTGCCAGCAGTTTAGACATGTACGAGCAGTACTTC. This codes for CASSLDMYEQYF.

The chain couples TRBV4-1 to TRBJ1-1; D gene uncertain. CDR3 size: 15 residues. Germline CDR1 is MGHRA and CDR2 is YSYEKL. The V end lost 1 base, the J end lost 1 base, and 10 bases lay between the germline ends. The CDR3 DNA reads as TGCGCCAGCAGCCAAGCGGAGGCTTGGAACACTGAAGCTTTCTTT. Translating it yields CASSQAEAWNTEAFF.

J is TRBJ2-7 and V is TRBV27; tentatively, D is TRBD2 (5 bases). Germline values: CDR1 MNHEY, CDR2 SMNVEV (reference sequence). V lost 7 bases and J 1 base, leaving 14 bases between the germline ends. This CDR3 spans 14 amino acids. The DNA of the CDR3 is TGTGCCAGCATCCCCCTAGGGAGTTCCTACGAGCAGTACTTC. Translation gives CASIPLGSSYEQYF.

Here the CDR3 reads CASTTPGSDNSPLHF. In nucleotides, the CDR3 is TGTGCCAGCACAACCCCGGGATCAGATAATTCACCCCTCCACTTT. The gene calls are TRBV28 and TRBJ1-6; D gene unclear. This CDR3 is 15 amino acids long. V was pared by 7 bases and J by 5 bases, with 15 bases between. Germline V gene data show CDR1 as MDHEN and CDR2 as SYDVKM.